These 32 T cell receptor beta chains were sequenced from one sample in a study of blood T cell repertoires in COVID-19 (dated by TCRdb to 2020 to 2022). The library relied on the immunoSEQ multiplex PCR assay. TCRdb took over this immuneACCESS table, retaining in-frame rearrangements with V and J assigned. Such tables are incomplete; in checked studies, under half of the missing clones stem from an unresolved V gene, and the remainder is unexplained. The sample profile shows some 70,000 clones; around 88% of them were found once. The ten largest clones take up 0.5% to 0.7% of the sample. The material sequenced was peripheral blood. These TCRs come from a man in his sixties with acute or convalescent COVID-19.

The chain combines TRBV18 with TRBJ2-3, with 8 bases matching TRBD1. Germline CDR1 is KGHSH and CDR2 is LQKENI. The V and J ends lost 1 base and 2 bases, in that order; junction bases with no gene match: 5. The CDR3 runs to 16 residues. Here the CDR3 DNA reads TGTGCCAGCTCACCACTACCGGGACAGGACACAGATACGCAGTATTTT. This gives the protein CASSPLPGQDTDTQYF. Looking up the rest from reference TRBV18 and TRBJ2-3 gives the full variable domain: NAGVMQNPRHLVRRRGQEARLRCSPMKGHSHVYWYRQLPEEGLKFMVYLQKENIIDESGMPKERFSAEFPKEGPSILRIQQVVRGDSAAYFCASSPLPGQDTDTQYFGPGTRLTVL.

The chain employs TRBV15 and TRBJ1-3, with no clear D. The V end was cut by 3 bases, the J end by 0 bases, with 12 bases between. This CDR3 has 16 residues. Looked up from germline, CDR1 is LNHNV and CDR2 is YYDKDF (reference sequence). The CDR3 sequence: CATSSPRSTSGNTIYF. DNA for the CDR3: TGTGCCACCAGCAGCCCCCGTAGTACCTCTGGAAACACCATATATTTT. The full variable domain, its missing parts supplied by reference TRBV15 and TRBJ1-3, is DAMVIQNPRYQVTQFGKPVTLSCSQTLNHNVMYWYQQKSSQAPKLLFHYYDKDFNNEADTPDNFQSRRPNTSFCFLDIRSPGLGDTAMYLCATSSPRSTSGNTIYFGEGSWLTVV.

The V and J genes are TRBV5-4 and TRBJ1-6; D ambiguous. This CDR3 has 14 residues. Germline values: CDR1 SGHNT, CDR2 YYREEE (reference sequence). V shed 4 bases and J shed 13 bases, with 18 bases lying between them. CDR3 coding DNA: TGTGCCAGCAGCCCCGGCCGACCCCCCAGGCCCCTCCACTTT. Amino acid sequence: CASSPGRPPRPLHF. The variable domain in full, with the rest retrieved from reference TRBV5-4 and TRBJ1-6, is ETGVTQSPTHLIKTRGQQVTLRCSSQSGHNTVSWYQQALGQGPQFIFQYYREEENGRGNFPPRFSGLQFPNYSSELNVNALELDDSALYLCASSPGRPPRPLHFGNGTRLTVT.

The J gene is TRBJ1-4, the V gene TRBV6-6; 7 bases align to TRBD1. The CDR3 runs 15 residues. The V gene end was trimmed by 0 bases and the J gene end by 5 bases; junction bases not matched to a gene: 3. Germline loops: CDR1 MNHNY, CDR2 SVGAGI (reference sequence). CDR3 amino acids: CASSYSRGPNEKLFF. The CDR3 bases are TGTGCCAGCAGTTACTCGAGGGGGCCCAATGAAAAACTGTTTTTT.

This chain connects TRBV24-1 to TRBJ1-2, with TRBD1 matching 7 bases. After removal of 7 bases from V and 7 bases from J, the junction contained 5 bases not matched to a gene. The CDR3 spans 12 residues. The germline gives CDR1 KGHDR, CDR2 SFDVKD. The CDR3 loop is CATRDRVGGYTF. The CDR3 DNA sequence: TGTGCCACCAGAGACAGGGTAGGTGGCTACACCTTC.

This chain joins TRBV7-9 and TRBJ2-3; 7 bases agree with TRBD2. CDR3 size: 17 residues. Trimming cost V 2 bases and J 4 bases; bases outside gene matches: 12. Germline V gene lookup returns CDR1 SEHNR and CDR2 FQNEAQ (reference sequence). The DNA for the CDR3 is TGTGCCAGCAGCTTAAACCCCCTGAGGGAGGGGTCAGATACGCAGTATTTT. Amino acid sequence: CASSLNPLREGSDTQYF. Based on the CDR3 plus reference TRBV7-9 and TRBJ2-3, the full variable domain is DTGVSQNPRHKITKRGQNVTFRCDPISEHNRLYWYRQTLGQGPEFLTYFQNEAQLEKSRLLSDRFSAERPKGSFSTLEIQRTEQGDSAMYLCASSLNPLREGSDTQYFGPGTRLTVL.

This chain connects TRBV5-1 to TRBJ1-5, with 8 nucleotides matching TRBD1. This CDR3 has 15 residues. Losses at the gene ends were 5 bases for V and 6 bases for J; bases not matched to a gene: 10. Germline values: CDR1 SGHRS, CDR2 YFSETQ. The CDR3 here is CASSPNGQGSQPQHF. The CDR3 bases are TGCGCCAGCAGTCCAAACGGACAGGGAAGTCAGCCCCAGCATTTT. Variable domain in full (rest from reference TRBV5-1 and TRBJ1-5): KAGVTQTPRYLIKTRGQQVTLSCSPISGHRSVSWYQQTPGQGLQFLFEYFSETQRNKGNFPGRFSGRQFSNSRSEMNVSTLELGDSALYLCASSPNGQGSQPQHFGDGTRLSIL.

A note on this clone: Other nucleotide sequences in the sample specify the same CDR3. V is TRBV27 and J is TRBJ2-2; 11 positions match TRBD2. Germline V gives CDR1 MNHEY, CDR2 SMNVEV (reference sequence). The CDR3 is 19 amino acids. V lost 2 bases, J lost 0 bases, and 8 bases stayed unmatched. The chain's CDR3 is CASSLRRLAGGTNTGELFF. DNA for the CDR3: TGTGCCAGCAGTTTAAGACGCCTAGCGGGGGGTACGAACACCGGGGAGCTGTTTTTT.

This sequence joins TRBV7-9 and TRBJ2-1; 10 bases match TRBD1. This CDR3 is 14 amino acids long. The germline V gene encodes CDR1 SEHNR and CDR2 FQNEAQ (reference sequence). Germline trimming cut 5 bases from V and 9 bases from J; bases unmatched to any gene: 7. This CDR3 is CASSRTGGGGEQFF. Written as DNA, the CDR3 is TGTGCCAGCAGCCGGACAGGGGGAGGGGGTGAGCAGTTCTTC. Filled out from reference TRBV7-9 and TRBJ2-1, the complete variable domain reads DTGVSQNPRHKITKRGQNVTFRCDPISEHNRLYWYRQTLGQGPEFLTYFQNEAQLEKSRLLSDRFSAERPKGSFSTLEIQRTEQGDSAMYLCASSRTGGGGEQFFGPGTRLTVL.

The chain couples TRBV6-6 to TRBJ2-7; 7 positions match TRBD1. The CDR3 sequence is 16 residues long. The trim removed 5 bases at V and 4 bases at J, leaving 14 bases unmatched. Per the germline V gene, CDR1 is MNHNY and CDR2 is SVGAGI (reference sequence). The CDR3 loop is CASSPNTGTVAYEQYF. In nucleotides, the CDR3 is TGTGCCAGCAGTCCGAATACCGGGACAGTGGCATACGAGCAGTACTTC.

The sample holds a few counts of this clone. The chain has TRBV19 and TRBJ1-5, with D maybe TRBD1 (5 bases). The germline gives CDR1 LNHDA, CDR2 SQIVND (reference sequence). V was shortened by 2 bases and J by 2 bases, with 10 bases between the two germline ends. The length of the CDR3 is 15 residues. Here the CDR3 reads CASSIRQGGNQPQHF. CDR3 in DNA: TGTGCCAGTAGTATACGTCAGGGTGGCAATCAGCCCCAGCATTTT.

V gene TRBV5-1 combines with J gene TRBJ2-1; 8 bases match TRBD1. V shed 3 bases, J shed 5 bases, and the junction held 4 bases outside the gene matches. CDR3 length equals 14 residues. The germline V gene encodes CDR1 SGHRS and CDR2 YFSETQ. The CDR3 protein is CASSSGQVDNEQFF. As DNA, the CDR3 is TGCGCCAGCAGCTCGGGACAGGTCGACAATGAGCAGTTCTTC.

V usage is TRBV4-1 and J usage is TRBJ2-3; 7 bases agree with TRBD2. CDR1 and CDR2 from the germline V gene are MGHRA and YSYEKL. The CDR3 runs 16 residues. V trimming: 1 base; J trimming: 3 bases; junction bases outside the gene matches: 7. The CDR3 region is CASSQVLRGDTDTQYF. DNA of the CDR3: TGCGCCAGCAGCCAAGTACTACGGGGGGATACAGATACGCAGTATTTT.

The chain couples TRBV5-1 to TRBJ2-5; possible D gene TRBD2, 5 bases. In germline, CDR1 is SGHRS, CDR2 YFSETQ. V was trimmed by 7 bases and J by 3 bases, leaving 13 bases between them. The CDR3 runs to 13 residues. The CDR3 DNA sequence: TGCGCCAGCTCGACTATGGTCGAAGAGACCCAGTACTTC. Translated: CASSTMVEETQYF. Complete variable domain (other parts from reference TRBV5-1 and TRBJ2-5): KAGVTQTPRYLIKTRGQQVTLSCSPISGHRSVSWYQQTPGQGLQFLFEYFSETQRNKGNFPGRFSGRQFSNSRSEMNVSTLELGDSALYLCASSTMVEETQYFGPGTRLLVL.

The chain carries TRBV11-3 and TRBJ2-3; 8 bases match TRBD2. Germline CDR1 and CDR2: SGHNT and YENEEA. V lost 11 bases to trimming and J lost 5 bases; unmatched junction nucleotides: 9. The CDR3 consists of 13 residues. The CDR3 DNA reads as TGTGCCCGCCTAGCGGGTCTAAAAGATACGCAGTATTTT. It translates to CARLAGLKDTQYF.

CDR3 sequence: CASSEAGAENQPQHF. CDR3 DNA sequence: TGTGCCAGCAGTGAAGCGGGGGCAGAGAATCAGCCCCAGCATTTT. The chain recombines TRBV6-1 with TRBJ1-5, with a possible D match to TRBD1 (6 bases). This CDR3 contains 15 residues. Trimming left V 0 bases short and J 4 bases short, with 10 bases between. Germline V lookup: CDR1 MNHNS, CDR2 SASEGT.

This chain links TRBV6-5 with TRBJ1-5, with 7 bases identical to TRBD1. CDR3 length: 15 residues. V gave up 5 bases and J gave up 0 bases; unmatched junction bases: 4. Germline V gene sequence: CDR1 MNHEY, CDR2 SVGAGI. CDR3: CASSPRGTSNQPQHF. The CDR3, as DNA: TGTGCCAGCAGTCCCAGGGGGACTAGCAATCAGCCCCAGCATTTT.

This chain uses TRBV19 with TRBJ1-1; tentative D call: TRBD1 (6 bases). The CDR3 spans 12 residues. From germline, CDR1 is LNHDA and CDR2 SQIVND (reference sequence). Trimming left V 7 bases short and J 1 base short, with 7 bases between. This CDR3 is CASKTGNTEAFF. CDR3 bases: TGTGCCAGTAAGACAGGGAACACTGAAGCTTTCTTT.

The CDR3 nucleotides are TGCGCCAGCAGCTTGGACGGGACTAGCGACAATGAGCAGTTCTTC. Protein product: CASSLDGTSDNEQFF. The chain links TRBV5-1 to TRBJ2-1, with 10 bases aligning to TRBD2. Germline CDR1 and CDR2: SGHRS and YFSETQ. J gave up 5 bases and V 0 bases, and 2 bases lay outside the gene matches. The CDR3 is 15 amino acids.

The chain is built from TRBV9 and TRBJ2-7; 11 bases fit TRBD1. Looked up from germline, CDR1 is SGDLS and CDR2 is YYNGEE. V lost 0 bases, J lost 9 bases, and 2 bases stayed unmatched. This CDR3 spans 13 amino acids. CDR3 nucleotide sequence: TGTGCCAGCAGCGTAGTGGGACAGGGGGTGCAGTACTTC. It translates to CASSVVGQGVQYF.

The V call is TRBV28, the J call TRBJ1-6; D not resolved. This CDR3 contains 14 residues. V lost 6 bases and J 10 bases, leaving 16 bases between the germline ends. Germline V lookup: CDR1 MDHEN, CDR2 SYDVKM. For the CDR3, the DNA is TGTGCCAGCAGCCTTGACGGGGTAGGCTCACCCCTCCACTTT. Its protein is CASSLDGVGSPLHF.

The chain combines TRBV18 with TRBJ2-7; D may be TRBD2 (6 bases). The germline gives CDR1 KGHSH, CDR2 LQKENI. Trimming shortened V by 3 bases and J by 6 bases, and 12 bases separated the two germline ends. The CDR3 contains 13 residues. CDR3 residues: CASSPSGGIEQYF. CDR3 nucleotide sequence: TGTGCCAGCTCACCTAGTGGGGGGATCGAGCAGTACTTC.

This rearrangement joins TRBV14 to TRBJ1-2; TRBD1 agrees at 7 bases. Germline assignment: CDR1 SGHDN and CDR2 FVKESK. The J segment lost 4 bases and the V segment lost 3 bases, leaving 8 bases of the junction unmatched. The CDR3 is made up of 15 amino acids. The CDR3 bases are TGTGCCAGCAGCCAGAAGGGGACAGCTGTCTATGGCTACACCTTC. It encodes CASSQKGTAVYGYTF.

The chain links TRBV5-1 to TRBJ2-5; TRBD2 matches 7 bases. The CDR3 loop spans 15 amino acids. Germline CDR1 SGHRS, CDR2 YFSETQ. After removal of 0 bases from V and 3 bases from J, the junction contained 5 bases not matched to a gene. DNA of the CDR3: TGCGCCAGCAGCTTGGATTCCGCGGGGGAAGAGACCCAGTACTTC. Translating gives CASSLDSAGEETQYF.

The CDR3 is CASSEVSGRAANTGELFF. CDR3 sequence (DNA): TGTGCCAGCAGTGAAGTTAGCGGGAGGGCCGCGAACACCGGGGAGCTGTTTTTT. The chain joins TRBV6-1 to TRBJ2-2, with TRBD2 identical over 11 bases. This CDR3 has 18 residues. In germline, CDR1 is MNHNS, CDR2 SASEGT. Trimming cost V 1 base and J 0 bases; bases outside gene matches: 4.

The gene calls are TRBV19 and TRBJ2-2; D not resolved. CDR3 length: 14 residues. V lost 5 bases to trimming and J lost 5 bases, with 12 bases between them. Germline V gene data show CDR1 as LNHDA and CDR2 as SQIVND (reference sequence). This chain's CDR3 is CASSGNLNTGELFF. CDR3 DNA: TGTGCCAGTAGTGGCAACCTCAATACCGGGGAGCTGTTTTTT.

The CDR3 loop reads CASSPRDSGSFEQFF. The CDR3 nucleotides are TGTGCCAGCTCACCCAGGGACAGTGGGTCTTTTGAGCAGTTCTTC. The genes are TRBV18 and TRBJ2-1, with 7 bases identical to TRBD1. Trimming cost V 3 bases and J 9 bases; bases outside gene matches: 11. CDR1 and CDR2 (germline): KGHSH, LQKENI. The CDR3 loop spans 15 amino acids.

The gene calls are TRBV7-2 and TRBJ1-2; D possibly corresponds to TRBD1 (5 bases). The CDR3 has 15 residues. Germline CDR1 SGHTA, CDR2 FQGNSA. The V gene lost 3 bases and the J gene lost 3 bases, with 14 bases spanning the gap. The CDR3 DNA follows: TGTGCCAGCAGCTTTTCATGGGGGGGAGACTATGGCTACACCTTC. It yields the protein CASSFSWGGDYGYTF.

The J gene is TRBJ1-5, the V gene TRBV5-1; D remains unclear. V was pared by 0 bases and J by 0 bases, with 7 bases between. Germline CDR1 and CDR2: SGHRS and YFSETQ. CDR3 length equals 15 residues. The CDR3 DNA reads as TGCGCCAGCAGCTTGGACGGGTATAGCAATCAGCCCCAGCATTTT. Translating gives CASSLDGYSNQPQHF.

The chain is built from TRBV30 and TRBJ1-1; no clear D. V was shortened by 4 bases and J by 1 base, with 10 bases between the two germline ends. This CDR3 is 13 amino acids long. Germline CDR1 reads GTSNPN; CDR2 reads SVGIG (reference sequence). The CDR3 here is CAWTRSRNTEAFF. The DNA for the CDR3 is TGTGCCTGGACGCGTAGTCGGAACACTGAAGCTTTCTTT.

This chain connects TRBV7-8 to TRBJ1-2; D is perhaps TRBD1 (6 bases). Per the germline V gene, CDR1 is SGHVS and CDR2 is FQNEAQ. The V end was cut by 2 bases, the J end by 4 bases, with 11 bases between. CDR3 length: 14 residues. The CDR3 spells CASSLRQDAYGYTF. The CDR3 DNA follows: TGTGCCAGCAGCTTAAGACAGGATGCCTATGGCTACACCTTC.

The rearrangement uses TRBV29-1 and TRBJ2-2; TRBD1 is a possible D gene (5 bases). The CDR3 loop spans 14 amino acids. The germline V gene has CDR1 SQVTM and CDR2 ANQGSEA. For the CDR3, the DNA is TGCGCTCTCCATACTTTAGGGGCCACCGGGGAGCTGTTTTTT. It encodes CALHTLGATGELFF.